The clone carrying this T cell receptor beta chain has only a few counts. The antigen remains undetermined. This sample is drawn from a study of T cell repertoires in cytomegalovirus infection. At the level of the study: Public TCR beta signature analysis indicated the presence of both CMV infection and matching HLA type. Study-wide points: CMV carriers with the relevant HLA were identified by cumulative public TCR beta family frequency.

TCRdb reprocessed the reads with MiXCR, giving one entry per CDR3 protein. The data hold over 200,000 distinct CDR3 sequences, with approximately 14% observed a single time. Losses at the gene ends were 6 bases for V and 3 bases for J; bases not matched to a gene: 7. This CDR3 has 15 residues. Per the germline V gene, CDR1 is LNHDA and CDR2 is SQIVND (reference sequence). The chain uses TRBV19 and TRBJ2-1, with 8 bases aligning to TRBD2. The sequence was obtained from a human donor in good health (CMV status not recorded). Some clones in this sample may be carry-over from other donors' samples. Sequencing was done on a sample of PBMCs. DNA for the CDR3: TGTGCCAGTAGATCCCGGGGGGGTGTCTACAATGAGCAGTTCTTC. It codes for CASRSRGGVYNEQFF.